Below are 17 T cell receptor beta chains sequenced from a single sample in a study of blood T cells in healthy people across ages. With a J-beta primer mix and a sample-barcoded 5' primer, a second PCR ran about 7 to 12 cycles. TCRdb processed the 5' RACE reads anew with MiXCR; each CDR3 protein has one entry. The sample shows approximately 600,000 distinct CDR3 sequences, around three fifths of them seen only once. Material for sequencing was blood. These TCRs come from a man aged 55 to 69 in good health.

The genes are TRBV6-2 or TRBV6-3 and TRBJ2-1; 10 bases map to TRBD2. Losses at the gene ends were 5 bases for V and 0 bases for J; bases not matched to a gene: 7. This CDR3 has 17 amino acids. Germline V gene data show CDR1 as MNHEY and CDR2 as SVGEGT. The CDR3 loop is CASSGASGGISYNEQFF. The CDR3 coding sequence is TGTGCCAGCAGTGGAGCTAGCGGGGGCATCTCCTACAATGAGCAGTTCTTC.

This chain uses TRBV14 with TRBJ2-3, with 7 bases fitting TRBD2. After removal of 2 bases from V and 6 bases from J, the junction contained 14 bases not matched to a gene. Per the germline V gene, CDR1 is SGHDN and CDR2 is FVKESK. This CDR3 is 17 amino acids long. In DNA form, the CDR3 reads TGTGCCAGCAGCCAAATCTTGTCAGGCGGGAGAGGTGATACGCAGTATTTT. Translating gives CASSQILSGGRGDTQYF.

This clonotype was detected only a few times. CDR3 coding DNA: TGTGCCAGCAGGGCCACTGACAGGGGGGAGCAGTACTTC. Translated: CASRATDRGEQYF. The chain employs TRBV3-1 and TRBJ2-7, with TRBD1 identical over 9 bases. J was trimmed by 7 bases and V by 6 bases; bases with no gene match: 7. From germline, CDR1 is LGHDT and CDR2 YNNKEL (reference sequence). The CDR3 totals 13 residues.

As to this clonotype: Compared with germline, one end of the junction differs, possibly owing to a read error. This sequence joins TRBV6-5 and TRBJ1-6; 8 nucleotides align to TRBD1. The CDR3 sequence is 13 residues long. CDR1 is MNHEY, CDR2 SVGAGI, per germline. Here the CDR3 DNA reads TGTGCCGGCAGCAGGGGGCTGAATTCACCCCTCCACTTT. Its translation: CAGSRGLNSPLHF.

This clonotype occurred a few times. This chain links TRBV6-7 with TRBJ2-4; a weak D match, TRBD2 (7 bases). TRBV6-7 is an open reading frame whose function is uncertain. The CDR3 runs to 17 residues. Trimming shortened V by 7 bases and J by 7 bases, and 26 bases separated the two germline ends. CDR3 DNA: TGTGCCAGCACAACCCCGCCGCCCGGGGGGCGGAGGAACATTCAGTACTTC. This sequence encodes CASTTPPPGGRRNIQYF.

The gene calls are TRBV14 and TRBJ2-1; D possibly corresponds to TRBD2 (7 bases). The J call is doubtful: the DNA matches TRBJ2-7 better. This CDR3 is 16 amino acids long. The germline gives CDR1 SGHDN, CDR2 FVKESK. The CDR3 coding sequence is TGTGCCAGCAGCCAAGATAGGGGGGGCCCCTACAATGAGCAGTACTTC. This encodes CASSQDRGGPYNEQYF.

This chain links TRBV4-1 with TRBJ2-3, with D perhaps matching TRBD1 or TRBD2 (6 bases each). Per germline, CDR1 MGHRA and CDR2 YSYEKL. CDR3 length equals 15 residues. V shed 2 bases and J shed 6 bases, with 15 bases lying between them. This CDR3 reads CASSQTNNGGDTQYF. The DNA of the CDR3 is TGCGCCAGCAGCCAAACTAACAACGGGGGCGATACGCAGTATTTT.

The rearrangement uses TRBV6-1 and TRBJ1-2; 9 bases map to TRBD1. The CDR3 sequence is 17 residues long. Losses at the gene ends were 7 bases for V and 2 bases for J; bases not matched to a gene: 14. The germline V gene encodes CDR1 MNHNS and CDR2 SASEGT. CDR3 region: CASNWGQGTSGNYGYTF. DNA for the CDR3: TGTGCCAGCAACTGGGGACAGGGAACGAGTGGGAACTATGGCTACACCTTC.

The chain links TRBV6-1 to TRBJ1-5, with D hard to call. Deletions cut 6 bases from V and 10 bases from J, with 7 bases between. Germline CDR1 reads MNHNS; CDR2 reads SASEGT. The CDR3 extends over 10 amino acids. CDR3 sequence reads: CASSTLPQHF. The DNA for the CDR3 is TGTGCCAGCAGCACCCTACCCCAGCATTTT.

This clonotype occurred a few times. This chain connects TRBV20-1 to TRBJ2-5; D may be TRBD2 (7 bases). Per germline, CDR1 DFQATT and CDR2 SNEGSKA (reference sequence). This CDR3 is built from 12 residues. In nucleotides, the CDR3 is TGCAGCCAGGCGGGGGCCCAAGAGACCCAGTACTTC. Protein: CSQAGAQETQYF.

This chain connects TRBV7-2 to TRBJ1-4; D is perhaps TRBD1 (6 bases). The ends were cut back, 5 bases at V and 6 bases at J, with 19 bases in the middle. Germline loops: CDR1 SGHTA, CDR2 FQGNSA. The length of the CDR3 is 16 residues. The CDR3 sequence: CASSPGGARADEKLFF. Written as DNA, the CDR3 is TGTGCCAGCAGCCCGGGGGGGGCCAGGGCGGATGAAAAACTGTTTTTT.

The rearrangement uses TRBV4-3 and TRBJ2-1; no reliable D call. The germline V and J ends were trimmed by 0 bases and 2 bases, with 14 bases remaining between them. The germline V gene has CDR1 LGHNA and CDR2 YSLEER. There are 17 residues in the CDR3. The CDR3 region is CASSQELGFSPYNEQFF. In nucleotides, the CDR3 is TGCGCCAGCAGCCAAGAGCTGGGCTTTAGCCCCTACAATGAGCAGTTCTTC.

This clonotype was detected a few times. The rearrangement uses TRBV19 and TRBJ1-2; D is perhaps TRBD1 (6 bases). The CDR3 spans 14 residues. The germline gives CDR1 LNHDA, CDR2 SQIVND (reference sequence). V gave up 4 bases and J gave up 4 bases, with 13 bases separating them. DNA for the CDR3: TGTGCCAGTAGTAGGAACAGGGATAGCTATGGCTACACCTTC. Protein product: CASSRNRDSYGYTF.

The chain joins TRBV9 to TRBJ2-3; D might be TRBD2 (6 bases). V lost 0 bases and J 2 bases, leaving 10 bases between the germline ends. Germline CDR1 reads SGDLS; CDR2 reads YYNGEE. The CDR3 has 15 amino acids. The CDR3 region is CASSVAGVPTDTQYF. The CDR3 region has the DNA TGTGCCAGCAGCGTAGCGGGGGTCCCCACAGATACGCAGTATTTT.

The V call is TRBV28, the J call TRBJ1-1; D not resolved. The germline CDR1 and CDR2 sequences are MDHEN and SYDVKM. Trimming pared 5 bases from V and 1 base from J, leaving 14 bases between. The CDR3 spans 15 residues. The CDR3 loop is CASSAPGLGNTEAFF. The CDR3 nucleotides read TGTGCCAGCAGTGCCCCGGGTCTAGGGAACACTGAAGCTTTCTTT.

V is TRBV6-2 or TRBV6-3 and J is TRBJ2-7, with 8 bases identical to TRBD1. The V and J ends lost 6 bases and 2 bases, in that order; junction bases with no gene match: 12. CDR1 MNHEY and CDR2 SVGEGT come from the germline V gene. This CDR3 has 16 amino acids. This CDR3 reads CASSRNPTGAPYEQYF. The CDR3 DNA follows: TGTGCCAGCAGCCGCAATCCGACAGGGGCCCCCTACGAGCAGTACTTC.

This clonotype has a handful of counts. As DNA, the CDR3 is TGTGCCAGCAGCGTAGGGGACAGGGCACACGAGCAGTACTTC. It yields the protein CASSVGDRAHEQYF. The chain carries TRBV9 and TRBJ2-5; 9 bases line up with TRBD1. Judging by the DNA end, TRBJ2-7 fits better; the J call may be wrong. Germline V gene data show CDR1 as SGDLS and CDR2 as YYNGEE. The CDR3 runs to 14 residues.